Listed below are T cell receptor beta chains from one sample, sequenced in a study of CD8+ T cells in alopecia areata. Sequencing was performed with immunoSEQ multiplex PCR; in TCRdb, only in-frame clones are kept and a portion is missing. The sample includes roughly 110,000 clones, around 83% seen only once; the top ten take around 25%. This specimen consisted of CD8+ T cells sorted from blood, obtained at week 24, from a patient treated with tofacitinib. The receptors were sampled from a human donor with alopecia areata. The CDR3 runs from the conserved cysteine through the conserved F or W. The D gene is left open where the match is weak. For some rows the clone size is stated as once, few or many, or as a class when expanded; others skip it.

V gene: TRBV15
J gene: TRBJ2-7
D gene: .
clone size: .
CDR3 DNA: TGTGCCACCAGCAGAGATCGGAGGGACAGAACCTACGAGCAGTACTTC
CDR3 protein: CATSRDRRDRTYEQYF

V gene: TRBV4-3
J gene: TRBJ2-7
D gene: .
clone size: .
CDR3 DNA: TGCGCCAGCAGCCAAGCCATGGGGGAGCAGTACTTC
CDR3 protein: CASSQAMGEQYF

V gene: TRBV30
J gene: TRBJ2-7
D gene: .
clone size: few
CDR3 DNA: TGTGCCTGGACTCGAGGAGTTGAGCAGTACTTC
CDR3 protein: CAWTRGVEQYF

V gene: TRBV9
J gene: TRBJ2-2
D gene: .
clone size: few
CDR3 DNA: TGTGCCAGCAGGGAGTTGGAGACCGGGGAGCTGTTTTTT
CDR3 protein: CASRELETGELFF

V gene: TRBV15
J gene: TRBJ1-2
D gene: TRBD1
clone size: .
CDR3 DNA: TGTGCCACCAGCAGAGATCGGGGACAGATCTATGGCTACACCTTC
CDR3 protein: CATSRDRGQIYGYTF

V gene: TRBV15
J gene: TRBJ2-7
D gene: .
clone size: .
CDR3 DNA: TGTGCCACCAGCAGAGATCGGGGAGATTGGGAGCAGTACTTC
CDR3 protein: CATSRDRGDWEQYF

V gene: TRBV11-2
J gene: TRBJ2-7
D gene: .
clone size: few
CDR3 DNA: TGTGCCAGCAGCTCACGGGTCGGGTACGAGCAGTACTTC
CDR3 protein: CASSSRVGYEQYF

V gene: TRBV5-1
J gene: TRBJ1-1
D gene: .
clone size: .
CDR3 DNA: TGCGCCAGCAGCTTGGACAGTATGGCTGAAGCTTTCTTT
CDR3 protein: CASSLDSMAEAFF

V gene: TRBV15
J gene: TRBJ1-4
D gene: .
clone size: .
CDR3 DNA: TGTGCCACCAGCAGAGTAGGGGGGCCGTATGAAAAACTGTTTTTT
CDR3 protein: CATSRVGGPYEKLFF

V gene: TRBV25-1
J gene: TRBJ2-7
D gene: .
clone size: .
CDR3 DNA: TGTGCCAGCAGTGGTCCCTGGGACACCTCCTACGAGCAGTACTTC
CDR3 protein: CASSGPWDTSYEQYF

V gene: TRBV4-3
J gene: TRBJ2-5
D gene: .
clone size: .
CDR3 DNA: TGCGCCAGCAGCCCTCTAGCTAGCCAAGAGACCCAGTACTTC
CDR3 protein: CASSPLASQETQYF

V gene: TRBV5-6
J gene: TRBJ1-2
D gene: TRBD1
clone size: .
CDR3 DNA: TGTGCCAGCAGCTTGGGGGACAGTAACTATGGCTACACCTTC
CDR3 protein: CASSLGDSNYGYTF

V gene: TRBV7-9
J gene: TRBJ2-7
D gene: TRBD1
clone size: .
CDR3 DNA: TGTGCCAGCAGCTTCGCTCCGGACAGGGGGAACGAGCAGTACTTC
CDR3 protein: CASSFAPDRGNEQYF

V gene: TRBV6-5
J gene: TRBJ2-7
D gene: .
clone size: .
CDR3 DNA: TGTGCCAGCAGTCTTTCTGCAGGGCCGGGCTACGAGCAGTACTTC
CDR3 protein: CASSLSAGPGYEQYF

V gene: TRBV6-6
J gene: TRBJ2-1
D gene: TRBD2
clone size: .
CDR3 DNA: TGTGCCAGCAGTCTAGCGGGGGAATCCTACAATGAGCAGTTCTTC
CDR3 protein: CASSLAGESYNEQFF

V gene: TRBV29-1
J gene: TRBJ2-7
D gene: .
clone size: .
CDR3 DNA: TGCAGCGTTGAAGTTAAGGGGGTTGAATCCTACGAGCAGTACTTC
CDR3 protein: CSVEVKGVESYEQYF

V gene: TRBV5-1
J gene: TRBJ1-1
D gene: .
clone size: .
CDR3 DNA: TGCGCCAGCAGCTTGACAGGGAACACTGAAGCTTTCTTT
CDR3 protein: CASSLTGNTEAFF

V gene: TRBV2
J gene: TRBJ2-1
D gene: .
clone size: .
CDR3 DNA: TGTGCCAGCAGTGAAGCTGGGGTGCCATACAATGAGCAGTTCTTC
CDR3 protein: CASSEAGVPYNEQFF

V gene: TRBV12-5
J gene: TRBJ2-3
D gene: .
clone size: .
CDR3 DNA: TGTGCTAGTGGTTTGGCCGAGGGGGGGATCACAGATACGCAGTATTTT
CDR3 protein: CASGLAEGGITDTQYF

V gene: TRBV9
J gene: TRBJ1-6
D gene: .
clone size: .
CDR3 DNA: TGTGCCAGCAGCGTAGGGAGGACTTCACCCCTCCACTTT
CDR3 protein: CASSVGRTSPLHF

V gene: TRBV9
J gene: TRBJ2-2
D gene: TRBD1
clone size: few
CDR3 DNA: TGTGCCAGCAGCTTAGGACAGGGTGGTACCGGGGAGCTGTTTTTT
CDR3 protein: CASSLGQGGTGELFF

V gene: TRBV5-6
J gene: TRBJ2-1
D gene: .
clone size: .
CDR3 DNA: TGTGCCAGCAGCTTGGTAGGGGGGACCTACAATGAGCAGTTCTTC
CDR3 protein: CASSLVGGTYNEQFF

V gene: TRBV7-2
J gene: TRBJ2-1
D gene: TRBD1
clone size: .
CDR3 DNA: TGTGCCAGCAGCTCGACAGGGAACAATGAGCAGTTCTTC
CDR3 protein: CASSSTGNNEQFF

V gene: TRBV30
J gene: TRBJ2-1
D gene: TRBD2
clone size: .
CDR3 DNA: TGTGCCTGGAGACTAGCGAAAGACAATGAGCAGTTCTTC
CDR3 protein: CAWRLAKDNEQFF

V gene: TRBV7-9
J gene: TRBJ2-7
D gene: .
clone size: .
CDR3 DNA: TGTGCCAGCAGCTCAGTCTACGAGCAGTACTTC
CDR3 protein: CASSSVYEQYF

V gene: TRBV5-1
J gene: TRBJ2-7
D gene: .
clone size: .
CDR3 DNA: TGCGCCAGCAGCTTAGAGGGGTCCTACGAGCAGTACTTC
CDR3 protein: CASSLEGSYEQYF

V gene: TRBV30
J gene: TRBJ2-7
D gene: .
clone size: .
CDR3 DNA: TGTGCCTGGAACCACGCAGGCTCAGCCTACGAGCAGTACTTC
CDR3 protein: CAWNHAGSAYEQYF

V gene: TRBV6-5
J gene: TRBJ1-1
D gene: .
clone size: .
CDR3 DNA: TGTGCCAGCAGTTACGACGCTCCAGGGGTGAAATCTGAAGCTTTCTTT
CDR3 protein: CASSYDAPGVKSEAFF

V gene: TRBV4-2
J gene: TRBJ2-3
D gene: .
clone size: .
CDR3 DNA: TGTGCCAGCAGCCAAGCCGGGGGCTCGAGCACAGATACGCAGTATTTT
CDR3 protein: CASSQAGGSSTDTQYF

V gene: TRBV14
J gene: TRBJ2-1
D gene: .
clone size: .
CDR3 DNA: TGTGCCAGCAGCCAAGAGTGGCGGGGAACCTACAATGAGCAGTTCTTC
CDR3 protein: CASSQEWRGTYNEQFF

V gene: TRBV19
J gene: TRBJ2-1
D gene: TRBD1
clone size: .
CDR3 DNA: TGTGCCAGTAGTTTGACCGGGACAGCAAATGAGCAGTTCTTC
CDR3 protein: CASSLTGTANEQFF

V gene: TRBV7-2
J gene: TRBJ2-3
D gene: .
clone size: .
CDR3 DNA: TGTGCCAGCAGCTTAGGCGGCAGGTCTACAGATACGCAGTATTTT
CDR3 protein: CASSLGGRSTDTQYF

V gene: TRBV9
J gene: TRBJ2-7
D gene: TRBD1
clone size: .
CDR3 DNA: TGTGCCAGCAGTAGACAGGGCTTCAACGAGCAGTACTTC
CDR3 protein: CASSRQGFNEQYF

V gene: TRBV11-1
J gene: TRBJ2-7
D gene: .
clone size: .
CDR3 DNA: TGTGCCAGCAGTTCGGGACTTCACGAGCAGTACTTC
CDR3 protein: CASSSGLHEQYF

V gene: TRBV15
J gene: TRBJ2-3
D gene: .
clone size: .
CDR3 DNA: TGTGCCACAAGGGACAGCACAGATACGCAGTATTTT
CDR3 protein: CATRDSTDTQYF

V gene: TRBV7-9
J gene: TRBJ2-1
D gene: .
clone size: few
CDR3 DNA: TGTGCCAGCAGCTTAGGTCTCAGGACAACCACCTACAATGAGCAGTTCTTC
CDR3 protein: CASSLGLRTTTYNEQFF

V gene: TRBV10-2
J gene: TRBJ2-7
D gene: .
clone size: .
CDR3 DNA: TGCGCCAGCACCGATCTACCCGTCTACGAGCAGTACTTC
CDR3 protein: CASTDLPVYEQYF

V gene: TRBV27
J gene: TRBJ2-1
D gene: .
clone size: .
CDR3 DNA: TGTGCCAGCAGTTTATCCCCGGCAGCGGTCAGTTCCAATGAGCAGTTCTTC
CDR3 protein: CASSLSPAAVSSNEQFF

V gene: TRBV7-3
J gene: TRBJ2-3
D gene: TRBD2
clone size: .
CDR3 DNA: TGTGCCAGCAGCTTAACAGCCGGGGGGAGCACAGATACGCAGTATTTT
CDR3 protein: CASSLTAGGSTDTQYF

V gene: TRBV4-2
J gene: TRBJ1-1
D gene: .
clone size: .
CDR3 DNA: TGTGCCAGCAGCCAAGTCGAGGGAGGCACTGAAGCTTTCTTT
CDR3 protein: CASSQVEGGTEAFF

V gene: TRBV4-1
J gene: TRBJ2-7
D gene: .
clone size: once
CDR3 DNA: TGCGCCAGCAGCCCTTCACAGGTCTACGAGCAGTACTTC
CDR3 protein: CASSPSQVYEQYF